This T cell receptor beta chain was sequenced for a study of Graves' ophthalmopathy and Graves' hyperthyroidism (dated by TCRdb to between 2018 and 2020). Context from the whole study: Peripheral blood was collected at initial diagnosis, prior to any treatment. For independent validation, a separate cohort was made up of 18 hyperthyroidism patients plus 17 patients who later progressed from hyperthyroidism to ophthalmopathy. The study used signatures of the TCR beta repertoire to tell Graves' ophthalmopathy apart from Graves' hyperthyroidism and to predict which patients would progress to ophthalmopathy. After sampling, hyperthyroidism patients received methimazole starting at 30 mg daily, and ophthalmopathy patients received high-dose intravenous methylprednisolone. T-cell repertoires of thyroid tissue and blood were compared in 5 or 6 hyperthyroidism patients. A discovery set of 100 or so patients (more than 40 ophthalmopathy, 60 or so stable hyperthyroidism) was enrolled to explore V-J signatures distinguishing ophthalmopathy from hyperthyroidism. In total, 135 blood samples were TCR-sequenced: under 45 ophthalmopathy, 75 hyperthyroidism and approximately 17 hyperthyroidism-to-ophthalmopathy patients. Study-wide conclusions, independent of this receptor: In cross-validation, the 13-signature model distinguished ophthalmopathy from stable hyperthyroidism with 85% to 90% sensitivity and around 81% specificity, and in the test set the corresponding values were roughly 80% and 76%. No statistical method was used to predetermine the sample size, and group allocation was not hidden from the investigators. Most expanded thyroid clonotypes with frequency above 0.001 were also detected in blood, suggesting blood repertoires may reflect the thyroid immune response. In validation, the model predicted ophthalmopathy progression with less than 71% sensitivity and approximately 78% specificity; some twelve predicted patients were CT-confirmed with GO in a median of approximately six months.

TCR beta CDR3 regions were amplified from RNA transcripts for repertoire sequencing. HTBI primers and the Qiagen OneStep RT-PCR kit were used in a first-round RT-PCR, which was followed by a second-round multiplex PCR, size selection and purification. Libraries were sequenced paired-end with 100 bp reads on an Illumina HiSeq2000. Per the original workflow: SOAPnuke was used for read processing, and reads with adapters, uncalled bases, a mean Phred below 15, or no exact constant-primer or identifier match were discarded. High-quality paired reads were merged with COPE v1.2.5. Each unique nucleotide sequence was treated as a clonotype, and MiTCR v1.1 was used to align the clonotypes to the IMGT TRB V, D and J references. Analysis was restricted to V-J combinations with a frequency above 0.0001, which covered about 99% of repertoires. A TCR clonal expansion and chaos score per V-J combination was defined as the ratio of F50 clonal expansion to chaos observed in the TCRdist matrix. Welch's t-statistics and random forest were used to reduce the features to 10 to 15 V-J combinations, which were then used as input to a naive Bayes classifier. Thyroid-blood repertoire similarity was quantified with the Morisita-Horn index. TCRdb reprocessing: public reads trimmed at Q25 with fastp, clones called with MiXCR, in-frame beta chains kept. Every CDR3 protein is listed once, alongside the most common genes and DNA of its rows. The V and J calls, along with clone size, are taken from TCRdb and not from the paper's own processing. The sample table records some 25,000 distinct CDR3 sequences; around 50% of these occur just once. Of the sample, around 6.2% falls within the top ten clones.

Hyperthyroidism was considered stable if no progression to ophthalmopathy occurred within 18 months of follow-up. Patients with hyperthyroidism were aged 18 to 65 years, had been newly diagnosed, and had a disease duration of less than 2 months. Patients with other autoimmune diseases, uncontrolled infections, pregnancy or lactation were excluded. Diagnosis was based on clinical symptoms, serum thyroxine, TRAb, thyroid ultrasound and orbital computed tomography. Ficoll-Paque density gradient centrifugation was used to isolate PBMCs from around 10 ml of fresh peripheral blood. Total RNA was extracted with Trizol reagent and quality-checked on an Agilent 2100 Bioanalyzer. In the case of this clonotype: It lacks a known antigen. Qualities for individual bases were not recorded, and no much larger clone is one base off.

The CDR3 covers 16 residues, taking in both the cysteine and the phenylalanine. Here the CDR3 DNA is all that survives: 48 bases in frame from base 1. V is clipped by 1 base and J by 4 bases, and the sequence between their germline boundaries is 13 bases long. CDR1 and CDR2, looked up from the germline V gene (reference sequence), are SEHNR and FQNEAQ. The sequencing sample was made of peripheral blood. The receptor's source is an adult woman with stable Graves' hyperthyroidism. The V gene is TRBV7-9 and the J gene is TRBJ2-2, with a tentative D gene TRBD2 over 6 matching bases. The CDR3 here reads CASSLGGGVSTGELFF. The nucleotide sequence is given as TGTGCCAGCAGCTTAGGAGGAGGGGTGAGCACCGGGGAGCTGTTTTTT. The reference TRBV7-9 and TRBJ2-2 proteins fill in what lies around the CDR3, so the full variable domain reads DTGVSQNPRHKITKRGQNVTFRCDPISEHNRLYWYRQTLGQGPEFLTYFQNEAQLEKSRLLSDRFSAERPKGSFSTLEIQRTEQGDSAMYLCASSLGGGVSTGELFFGEGSRLTVL.